These 10 T cell receptor beta chains were all obtained from the same sample, sequenced in a study of blood T cells in healthy people across ages (dated by TCRdb to between 2014 and 2017). Library generation was performed with 5' RACE. Data came from an Illumina HiSeq 2500. A second about 7 to 12 cycle PCR used a sample-barcoded 5' primer and a J-beta primer mix. Using fastp trimming at Q25 and MiXCR clonotype assembly, TCRdb reanalyzed the public sequencing data and kept in-frame beta chains. When rows share a CDR3 protein, they turn into one entry using the most common DNA and genes. In this sample the table shows around 1,100,000 distinct CDR3 sequences, around two fifths of which occur a single time. About an eighth of the sample rests with the top ten. Sequences were obtained from blood. These receptors were taken from a young man in good health.

In this sample, this clonotype turned up a few times. The gene calls are TRBV6-5 and TRBJ1-6; possibly TRBD1 for D (6 bases). The V gene's germline CDR1 is MNHEY and CDR2 SVGAGI. This CDR3 has 14 residues. Trimming cost V 5 bases and J 8 bases, with 13 bases left between them. The CDR3 is CASSTGQIDSPLHF. CDR3 nucleotides: TGTGCCAGCAGTACCGGACAGATAGATTCACCCCTCCACTTT.

The chain carries TRBV27 and TRBJ2-7; D call uncertain. The germline V gene encodes CDR1 MNHEY and CDR2 SMNVEV (reference sequence). The CDR3 totals 14 residues. The germline V and J ends were trimmed by 4 bases and 3 bases, with 13 bases remaining between them. The CDR3 nucleotides are TGTGCCAGCAGTTCCCGGTCGTCCGGCTACGAGCAGTACTTC. Translating gives CASSSRSSGYEQYF.

This clonotype was picked up a small number of times. The J gene is TRBJ1-2, the V gene TRBV20-1, with TRBD1 matching 8 bases. J lost 7 bases, V lost 3 bases, and 7 bases had no gene match. CDR1 and CDR2 (germline): DFQATT, SNEGSKA (reference sequence). This CDR3 region has 13 residues. The CDR3 DNA is TGCAGTGCTAGGTCACAGGGGGTTGGTGGCTACACCTTC. Protein: CSARSQGVGGYTF.

The rearrangement links TRBV27 to TRBJ2-3, with 12 bases aligning to TRBD2. The CDR3 is 16 residues long. J lost 4 bases, V lost 4 bases, and 6 bases had no gene match. Germline CDR1 MNHEY, CDR2 SMNVEV (reference sequence). The CDR3 region is CASSSHLAGGPDTQYF. CDR3 nucleotide sequence: TGTGCCAGCAGTTCGCACCTAGCGGGGGGGCCAGATACGCAGTATTTT.

This clonotype was seen only a few times. The CDR3 is CASIPREGQGANEQFF. CDR3 bases: TGTGCCAGCATCCCCCGTGAGGGACAGGGGGCCAATGAGCAGTTCTTC. The chain has TRBV7-9 and TRBJ2-1; TRBD1 aligns across 12 bases. The ends lost 7 bases at V and 6 bases at J; junction bases unmatched: 10. From germline, CDR1 is SEHNR and CDR2 FQNEAQ (reference sequence). The CDR3 consists of 16 residues.

CDR3 sequence (DNA): TGTGCCAGCAGCTTAGTGGTGGGACGGGGGTCCTACAATGAGCAGTTCTTC. It is translated as CASSLVVGRGSYNEQFF. The J gene is TRBJ2-1, the V gene TRBV7-2; D is possibly TRBD2 (6 bases). V gave up 1 base and J gave up 1 base, with 14 bases separating them. The CDR3 has 17 residues. Germline V lookup: CDR1 SGHTA, CDR2 FQGNSA.

This rearrangement joins TRBV5-5 to TRBJ1-2; 7 bases fit TRBD1. V lost 2 bases to trimming and J lost 3 bases; unmatched junction nucleotides: 10. Germline V gene data show CDR1 as SGHKS and CDR2 as YYEKEE (reference sequence). This CDR3 region has 16 residues. CDR3 residues: CASSLTGTAVYYGYTF. CDR3 bases: TGTGCCAGCAGCTTAACCGGGACAGCGGTTTACTATGGCTACACCTTC.

The chain couples TRBV5-8 to TRBJ1-1; D gene ambiguous. The CDR3 is 12 residues long. Trimming cost V 0 bases and J 8 bases, with 8 bases left between them. Germline CDR1 reads SGHTS; CDR2 reads YDEGEE. The CDR3, as DNA: TGTGCCAGCAGCTTGGGTAAAATGGAAGCTTTCTTT. It codes for CASSLGKMEAFF.

This clonotype came up a few times. The chain employs TRBV7-2 and TRBJ2-5; D may match TRBD1 or TRBD2 (5 bases each). V lost 3 bases and J lost 1, with 15 bases in between. There are 16 residues in the CDR3. Germline CDR1 and CDR2: SGHTA and FQGNSA. The DNA of the CDR3 is TGTGCCAGCAGCTTCCCTCGGTGGGACCTCCAAGAGACCCAGTACTTC. It translates to CASSFPRWDLQETQYF.

There are a few counts of this clonotype. The genes are TRBV7-9 and TRBJ2-4; 7 nucleotides align to TRBD1. The J call may be mistaken, given a closer DNA end match to TRBJ2-7. In germline, CDR1 is SEHNR, CDR2 FQNEAQ (reference sequence). This CDR3 is 15 amino acids long. The CDR3 protein is CASSLSAGGSYEQYF. The CDR3 bases are TGTGCCAGCAGTTTATCTGCAGGGGGCTCCTACGAGCAGTACTTC.